A selection of T cell receptor beta chains follows, all from one sample in a study of blood T cells in healthy people across ages. TCRdb passed the 5' RACE reads through MiXCR, listing each CDR3 protein once. The table records around 1,900,000 distinct CDR3 sequences, 39% of them present only once. Sequences were obtained from blood. The receptors were sampled from a human donor in good health. The CDR3 runs from the conserved cysteine through the conserved F or W. A D gene is named only where the DNA matches it firmly. Expanded clones get a size class; other rows say once, few or many, or leave the size out.

v_gene: TRBV5-1
j_gene: TRBJ2-1
d_gene: .
abundance: .
CDR3nt: TGCGCCAGCAGCTTGGGCCAGAGCGATGAGCAGTTCTTC
CDR3aa: CASSLGQSDEQFF

v_gene: TRBV29-1
j_gene: TRBJ1-5
d_gene: .
abundance: .
CDR3nt: TGCAGCGTCGTACAGGGAGATCAGCCCCAGCATTTT
CDR3aa: CSVVQGDQPQHF

v_gene: TRBV10-3
j_gene: TRBJ1-2
d_gene: .
abundance: .
CDR3nt: TGTGCCACCAGTGAGTCCCTTTTTTGGGGCAGCGGGAATGGCTACACCTTC
CDR3aa: CATSESLFWGSGNGYTF

v_gene: TRBV6-1
j_gene: TRBJ1-1
d_gene: .
abundance: .
CDR3nt: TGTGCCAGCAGCTGGAACTCAGTCATGAACACTGAAGCTTTCTTT
CDR3aa: CASSWNSVMNTEAFF

v_gene: TRBV2
j_gene: TRBJ1-4
d_gene: .
abundance: .
CDR3nt: TGTGCCAGCACGGTGGGGAATGAAAAACGGTTTTTT
CDR3aa: CASTVGNEKRFF

v_gene: TRBV6-4
j_gene: TRBJ2-1
d_gene: .
abundance: .
CDR3nt: TGTGCCAGCAGCGAGTTTAGCGGATCCTACGAGCAGTTCTTC
CDR3aa: CASSEFSGSYEQFF

v_gene: TRBV3-1
j_gene: TRBJ2-7
d_gene: TRBD2
abundance: once
CDR3nt: TGTGCCAGCAGCCATGGTAGCGGGGGTTACGAAGCCTACGAGCAGTACTTC
CDR3aa: CASSHGSGGYEAYEQYF

v_gene: TRBV6-2/TRBV6-3
j_gene: TRBJ2-4
d_gene: .
abundance: .
CDR3nt: TGTGCCAGCAGATCCGACAGAAGGTTAGCCAAAAACATGCAGTACTTC
CDR3aa: CASRSDRRLAKNMQYF

v_gene: TRBV5-5
j_gene: TRBJ2-3
d_gene: .
abundance: .
CDR3nt: TGTGCCAGCAGCTTCGCCGTAGGGGCTGTCACAGATACGCAGTATTTT
CDR3aa: CASSFAVGAVTDTQYF

v_gene: TRBV2
j_gene: TRBJ1-4
d_gene: .
abundance: once
CDR3nt: TGTGCCGGAGCCCGCGAATCTAACGAAAAACTGTTTTTT
CDR3aa: CAGARESNEKLFF

v_gene: TRBV10-3
j_gene: TRBJ1-4
d_gene: TRBD1
abundance: .
CDR3nt: TGTGCCATCAGTGAGTCCGGGACAGATGGTGAAAAACTGTTTTTT
CDR3aa: CAISESGTDGEKLFF

v_gene: TRBV12-3/TRBV12-4
j_gene: TRBJ2-1
d_gene: .
abundance: few
CDR3nt: TGTGCCAGCATCTCGGGACACGTCCGAAATGAGCAGTTCTTC
CDR3aa: CASISGHVRNEQFF

v_gene: TRBV20-1
j_gene: TRBJ2-1
d_gene: TRBD2
abundance: few
CDR3nt: TGCAGTGCGGTAGCGGGGTACAATGAGCAGTTCTTC
CDR3aa: CSAVAGYNEQFF

v_gene: TRBV5-1
j_gene: TRBJ2-7
d_gene: .
abundance: few
CDR3nt: TGCGCCAGCAGCTTGAACTTCGGGAACGGGGGCTACGAGCAGTACTTC
CDR3aa: CASSLNFGNGGYEQYF

v_gene: TRBV20-1
j_gene: TRBJ2-1
d_gene: TRBD2
abundance: .
CDR3nt: TGCAGTGCAGACGGACTAGCGGCATCCAATGAGCAGTTCTTC
CDR3aa: CSADGLAASNEQFF

v_gene: TRBV2
j_gene: TRBJ2-4
d_gene: .
abundance: .
CDR3nt: TGTTCATGCACCGACGACAGCCCCTACGAGCGGTACTTC
CDR3aa: CSCTDDSPYERYF

v_gene: TRBV12-3/TRBV12-4
j_gene: TRBJ2-1
d_gene: TRBD2
abundance: .
CDR3nt: TGTGCCAGCAGTTTGGCCGGGGGGGCCAGGTTATCCTACAATGAACAGTTCTTC
CDR3aa: CASSLAGGARLSYNEQFF

v_gene: TRBV9
j_gene: TRBJ2-4
d_gene: .
abundance: .
CDR3nt: TGTGCCAGCAGCGTAGACCTGGACAGCCGATACGGGCAGTACTTC
CDR3aa: CASSVDLDSRYGQYF

v_gene: TRBV7-9
j_gene: TRBJ2-1
d_gene: .
abundance: .
CDR3nt: TGTGCCAGCAGCGAATTTCATAGTGAGCAGTTCTTC
CDR3aa: CASSEFHSEQFF

v_gene: TRBV7-2
j_gene: TRBJ2-3
d_gene: .
abundance: .
CDR3nt: TGTGCCAGCAGCCAACTGCTAAGGGGCTACACAGATACGCAGTATTTT
CDR3aa: CASSQLLRGYTDTQYF

v_gene: TRBV24-1
j_gene: TRBJ2-3
d_gene: TRBD1
abundance: .
CDR3nt: TGTGCCACCAGTGGGCCGGGACAGAACACAGATACGCAGTATTTT
CDR3aa: CATSGPGQNTDTQYF

v_gene: TRBV12-3/TRBV12-4
j_gene: TRBJ2-1
d_gene: TRBD1
abundance: once
CDR3nt: TGTGCCAGCAGTTTCCCAGGGGGCATATACGAGCAGTTCTTC
CDR3aa: CASSFPGGIYEQFF

v_gene: TRBV20-1
j_gene: TRBJ2-1
d_gene: TRBD2
abundance: .
CDR3nt: TGCAGTGCTAGCCCTCCGGGACTATTCGATGAGCAGTTCTTC
CDR3aa: CSASPPGLFDEQFF

v_gene: TRBV20-1
j_gene: TRBJ2-5
d_gene: .
abundance: .
CDR3nt: TGCAGTGCCACGGGGGACCAAGAGACCCAGTACTTC
CDR3aa: CSATGDQETQYF

v_gene: TRBV20-1
j_gene: TRBJ1-2
d_gene: .
abundance: .
CDR3nt: TGCAGTGCCCCGGGAGGGCGTCCAGACATTAACTATGGCTACACCTTC
CDR3aa: CSAPGGRPDINYGYTF

v_gene: TRBV3-1
j_gene: TRBJ2-5
d_gene: TRBD2
abundance: .
CDR3nt: TGTGCCAGCAGCCAAGTCCGAAGCGGGGGGGAGACCCAGTACTTC
CDR3aa: CASSQVRSGGETQYF

v_gene: TRBV7-2
j_gene: TRBJ2-1
d_gene: .
abundance: few
CDR3nt: TGTGCCAGCAGCCCCTCGGCCGGCCAGGGCCATGAGCAGTTCTTC
CDR3aa: CASSPSAGQGHEQFF

v_gene: TRBV4-1
j_gene: TRBJ2-1
d_gene: .
abundance: .
CDR3nt: TGCGCCAGCAGCCAAGGTCTGCGCCGGGAGCAGTTCTTC
CDR3aa: CASSQGLRREQFF

v_gene: TRBV20-1
j_gene: TRBJ2-3
d_gene: .
abundance: few
CDR3nt: TGCAGTGCTAGAGTCTCAGGGGGCACAGATACGCAGTATTTT
CDR3aa: CSARVSGGTDTQYF

v_gene: TRBV20-1
j_gene: TRBJ2-3
d_gene: TRBD2
abundance: .
CDR3nt: TGCAGTGCGTCGGCGGGGGGGTTTACAGATACGCAGTATTTT
CDR3aa: CSASAGGFTDTQYF

v_gene: TRBV4-3
j_gene: TRBJ1-2
d_gene: TRBD1
abundance: .
CDR3nt: TGCGCCAGCAGCCACTTAATGGGAGGGGGCGGAAAAAATGGCTACACCTTC
CDR3aa: CASSHLMGGGGKNGYTF

v_gene: TRBV4-3
j_gene: TRBJ1-1
d_gene: .
abundance: .
CDR3nt: TGCGCCAGCAGCCGGGATTTCCGCACTGAAGCTTTCTTT
CDR3aa: CASSRDFRTEAFF

v_gene: TRBV5-1
j_gene: TRBJ2-2
d_gene: TRBD1
abundance: .
CDR3nt: TGCGCCAGCAGCTTGCGACAGGGTGCCGCCGGGGAGCTGTTTTTT
CDR3aa: CASSLRQGAAGELFF

v_gene: TRBV7-9
j_gene: TRBJ2-1
d_gene: TRBD2
abundance: .
CDR3nt: TGTGCCAGTAGCTTAGCGGGACCGATATACAATGAGCAGTTCTTC
CDR3aa: CASSLAGPIYNEQFF

v_gene: TRBV7-2
j_gene: TRBJ2-5
d_gene: TRBD2
abundance: .
CDR3nt: TGTGCCAGCAGCGTACTAGCGGGGGTTCCGTACTTC
CDR3aa: CASSVLAGVPYF

v_gene: TRBV7-9
j_gene: TRBJ2-5
d_gene: TRBD1
abundance: .
CDR3nt: TGTGCCAGCATTCCCGGGACAGGGATAATGCAGACCCAGTACTTC
CDR3aa: CASIPGTGIMQTQYF

v_gene: TRBV29-1
j_gene: TRBJ1-2
d_gene: .
abundance: many
CDR3nt: TGCAGCGTTGTTTCAGGACGTGGCTACACCTTC
CDR3aa: CSVVSGRGYTF

v_gene: TRBV4-2
j_gene: TRBJ2-5
d_gene: .
abundance: .
CDR3nt: TGTGCCAGCAGCCAAGAAGGCCGGGGTTGGGCGGGGGAGACCCAGTACTTC
CDR3aa: CASSQEGRGWAGETQYF

v_gene: TRBV7-2
j_gene: TRBJ1-5
d_gene: .
abundance: few
CDR3nt: TGTGCCAGCAGCTATAGGACCGGCGGGGATCAGCCCCAGCATTTT
CDR3aa: CASSYRTGGDQPQHF

v_gene: TRBV7-9
j_gene: TRBJ2-7
d_gene: .
abundance: .
CDR3nt: TGTGCCAGCAGCTTATACGAGGGGGGACCTTACGAGCAGTACTTC
CDR3aa: CASSLYEGGPYEQYF

v_gene: TRBV10-3
j_gene: TRBJ1-2
d_gene: .
abundance: few
CDR3nt: TGTGCCATCAGTGAAGACAGATATGGCTACACCTTC
CDR3aa: CAISEDRYGYTF

v_gene: TRBV4-1
j_gene: TRBJ2-7
d_gene: TRBD1
abundance: .
CDR3nt: TGCGCCAGCCGACCTAGGGACAGTGTATCCTACGAGCAGTACTTC
CDR3aa: CASRPRDSVSYEQYF

v_gene: TRBV16
j_gene: TRBJ2-5
d_gene: .
abundance: .
CDR3nt: TGTGCCGGCAGCTTAGATTCTCAGGAGACCCAGTACTTC
CDR3aa: CAGSLDSQETQYF

v_gene: TRBV6-4
j_gene: TRBJ1-2
d_gene: .
abundance: few
CDR3nt: TGTGCCAGCAGTGACAAAGGCGCTAACTATGGCTACACCTTC
CDR3aa: CASSDKGANYGYTF